These 5 T cell receptor beta chains originate from one sample sequenced in a study of early T cells in non-severe SARS-CoV-2 infection. MiXCR, run by TCRdb on the 5' RACE reads, gives a single entry per CDR3 protein. This sample has roughly 47,000 distinct CDR3 sequences, with around 6.5% found just once. The sample in question was whole blood, obtained at baseline. All receptors derive from an adult who was a healthcare worker with PCR-confirmed SARS-CoV-2 infection or an uninfected control (not recorded which).

This clonotype was counted a few times. This sequence joins TRBV6-2 or TRBV6-3 and TRBJ1-6; 9 bases match TRBD1. The germline gives CDR1 MNHEY, CDR2 SVGEGT. This CDR3 contains 16 residues. The V gene end was trimmed by 6 bases and the J gene end by 5 bases; junction bases not matched to a gene: 8. This CDR3 reads CASSNTGGRNNSPLHF. The CDR3 DNA sequence: TGTGCCAGCAGCAATACAGGGGGCCGAAATAATTCACCCCTCCACTTT.

This clonotype appeared a few times. The chain is built from TRBV5-1 and TRBJ2-1, with TRBD1 matching 7 bases. Germline V gene lookup returns CDR1 SGHRS and CDR2 YFSETQ. This CDR3 is 14 amino acids long. V shed 5 bases and J 5 bases; nucleotides not matched to a gene: 7. The CDR3 region is CASRRDRADNEQFF. The DNA of the CDR3 is TGCGCCAGCAGAAGGGACAGAGCGGACAATGAGCAGTTCTTC.

This chain connects TRBV5-5 to TRBJ2-7; 10 bases are a match to TRBD1. This CDR3 is 13 amino acids long. CDR1 is SGHKS and CDR2 is YYEKEE in the germline V gene (reference sequence). The trim removed 4 bases at V and 5 bases at J, leaving 3 bases unmatched. The CDR3 sequence: CASSGTGDHEQYF. For the CDR3, the DNA is TGTGCCAGCAGCGGGACAGGGGACCACGAGCAGTACTTC.

Regarding this clonotype: One end of the junction does not line up with germline, which may come from a read error. This sequence joins TRBV12-5 and TRBJ1-1, with TRBD1 as a possible D gene (6 bases). The germline V gene encodes CDR1 LGHNT and CDR2 FRNRAP. The CDR3 contains 13 residues. In nucleotides, the CDR3 is TGTGCTAGTGGGACCACGGGGGACACTGAAGCTTTATTT. Translated: CASGTTGDTEALF. The variable domain in full, with the rest retrieved from reference TRBV12-5 and TRBJ1-1, is DARVTQTPRHKVTEMGQEVTMRCQPILGHNTVFWYRQTMMQGLELLAYFRNRAPLDDSGMPKDRFSAEMPDATLATLKIQPSEPRDSAVYFCASGTTGDTEALFGQGTRLTVV.

V and J are TRBV27 and TRBJ2-7, with D hard to call. V was pared by 5 bases and J by 5 bases, with 16 bases between. Per the germline V gene, CDR1 is MNHEY and CDR2 is SMNVEV (reference sequence). The CDR3 loop spans 14 amino acids. CDR3 residues: CASSKRLVNDEQYF. CDR3 DNA sequence: TGTGCCAGCAGTAAGAGGCTGGTCAACGACGAGCAGTACTTC.